The clone carrying this TCR beta chain was detected only once. The target antigen is unknown. This entry comes from a study of T cell repertoires in cytomegalovirus infection. Each CDR3 protein is one row after TCRdb ran MiXCR on the reads. The sample lists 830,000 or so distinct CDR3 sequences, about 31% occurring once. The receptor was derived from a human donor in good health (CMV status not recorded). Some clones in this sample may be carry-over from other donors' samples. This specimen was cultured CD8+ T cells from PBMCs, taken from culture after CMV antigen stimulation.

The CDR3 sequence is CASSLTPGGTGSDGYTF. In nucleotides, the CDR3 is TGTGCCAGCAGTTTAACCCCTGGGGGGACAGGGAGTGATGGCTACACCTTC. The genes are TRBV12-3 or TRBV12-4 and TRBJ1-2; 9 bases match TRBD1. The CDR3 extends over 17 amino acids. V trimming: 2 bases; J trimming: 6 bases; junction bases outside the gene matches: 13.